This TCR beta chain was sequenced in a study of cytotoxic CD8 clonotypes in ibrutinib-treated CLL. On the study more broadly: For this cohort, patients were some 12 relapsed/refractory and over 14 treatment-naive, while some 17 were IGHV unmutated. Response sampling occurred after a median around 11 months of treatment (range 6 to 36). Study-level findings and limits: In comparison with age-matched healthy donors, baseline clonality was higher and tracked circulating CD8+ T-cell counts. Sample timing was unmatched between remission and later-progressing patients; lymph nodes unstudied.

Trimming cost V 1 base and J 5 bases, with 17 bases left between them. CDR3 length equals 16 residues. Germline CDR1 and CDR2: SGHTA and FQGNSA. With regard to this clone: The antigen is undetermined.

Sequenced by immunoSEQ multiplex PCR; TCRdb stores in-frame clones only, minus some. The repertoire holds hundreds of thousands of clones, with about three quarters as singletons. Source: PBMCs, taken after 24 months of ibrutinib treatment. This sequence originates from a human donor with chronic lymphocytic leukemia. The chain couples TRBV7-2 to TRBJ2-5; D is uncertain. CDR3 DNA sequence: TGTGCCAGCAGCTTAGTTCGTGATCCCATCGGGGAGACCCAGTACTTC. Amino acid sequence: CASSLVRDPIGETQYF.